Presented here are 24 T cell receptor beta chains from one specimen sequenced in a study of T cells after yellow fever vaccination. From the 5' RACE reads, TCRdb called clonotypes with MiXCR, one entry per CDR3 protein. The data show 50,000 or so distinct CDR3 sequences, roughly 7.5% seen once. This specimen was CD8+ T cells sorted from PBMCs, taken about 2 weeks after the first yellow fever vaccination. The receptor source for this set is a man aged 18-30 years who received the YFV17D yellow fever vaccine.

This clonotype appeared many times. The chain joins TRBV19 to TRBJ2-1; no reliable D call. The germline CDR1 and CDR2 sequences are LNHDA and SQIVND (reference sequence). The CDR3 has 14 residues. Trimming cost V 1 base and J 1 base, with 5 bases left between them. Written as DNA, the CDR3 is TGTGCCAGTAGTATAGGGGGTTCCTACAATGAGCAGTTCTTC. Its protein product is CASSIGGSYNEQFF.

Many counts were recorded for this clonotype. V usage is TRBV4-2 and J usage is TRBJ2-6; maybe TRBD2 (6 bases). There are 17 residues in the CDR3. Germline CDR1 reads LGHNA; CDR2 reads YNFKEQ. Trimming took 1 base from V and 0 from J, leaving 10 bases between them. For the CDR3, the DNA is TGTGCCAGCAGCCAAGTGGGACTGGGCTCTGGGGCCAACGTCCTGACTTTC. As protein: CASSQVGLGSGANVLTF.

Many counts were recorded for this clonotype. The gene calls are TRBV5-8 and TRBJ1-4, with no clear D. CDR1 and CDR2 (germline): SGHTS, YDEGEE. V was pared by 2 bases and J by 5 bases, with 16 bases between. The CDR3 length is 16 residues. CDR3: CASSFGTIGSNEKLFF. The CDR3 DNA follows: TGTGCCAGCAGCTTCGGCACCATTGGTTCCAATGAAAAACTGTTTTTT. The variable domain in full, with the rest retrieved from reference TRBV5-8 and TRBJ1-4, is EAGVTQSPTHLIKTRGQQATLRCSPISGHTSVYWYQQALGLGLQFLLWYDEGEERNRGNFPPRFSGRQFPNYSSELNVNALELEDSALYLCASSFGTIGSNEKLFFGSGTQLSVL.

This clonotype was picked up many times. The chain carries TRBV6-2 or TRBV6-3 and TRBJ2-5, with D perhaps matching TRBD1 or TRBD2 (6 bases each). Trimming left V 6 bases short and J 5 bases short, with 22 bases between. Per germline, CDR1 MNHEY and CDR2 SVGEGT. The CDR3 spans 16 residues. In DNA form, the CDR3 reads TGTGCCAGCAGCCATCGGGGGCCCAAAAGACGGGAGACCCAGTACTTC. This sequence encodes CASSHRGPKRRETQYF.

In this sample, this clonotype turned up many times. The gene calls are TRBV29-1 and TRBJ2-3; D unclear. V lost 4 bases, J lost 0 bases, and 8 bases lay in between. The CDR3 has 13 residues. Germline V gene data show CDR1 as SQVTM and CDR2 as ANQGSEA. The DNA of the CDR3 is TGCAGCGTTGCCGGCAAGAGCACAGATACGCAGTATTTT. Its translation: CSVAGKSTDTQYF.

This clonotype was detected a few times. The chain carries TRBV7-9 and TRBJ1-2, with D maybe TRBD1 (6 bases). Trimming removed 6 bases from V and 8 bases from J, with 10 bases in between. This CDR3 region has 11 residues. Germline-derived CDR1 and CDR2 are SEHNR and FQNEAQ (reference sequence). The CDR3 region has the DNA TGTGCCAGCAGTTACAGGGAAGGCTACACCTTC. Translating it yields CASSYREGYTF. The full variable domain, in which reference TRBV7-9 and TRBJ1-2 provide the parts outside the CDR3, is DTGVSQNPRHKITKRGQNVTFRCDPISEHNRLYWYRQTLGQGPEFLTYFQNEAQLEKSRLLSDRFSAERPKGSFSTLEIQRTEQGDSAMYLCASSYREGYTFGSGTRLTVV.

This clonotype was observed many times. This rearrangement joins TRBV19 to TRBJ1-2, with D perhaps TRBD1 (5 bases). V was pared by 3 bases and J by 3 bases, with 11 bases between. Germline loops: CDR1 LNHDA, CDR2 SQIVND (reference sequence). The CDR3 loop spans 14 amino acids. The CDR3 region has the DNA TGTGCCAGTAGTATGTGGGACGGTGACTATGGCTACACCTTC. Translating it yields CASSMWDGDYGYTF.

This clonotype came up many times. V is TRBV6-1 and J is TRBJ2-1; 8 nucleotides line up with TRBD1. The germline CDR1 and CDR2 sequences are MNHNS and SASEGT. The trim removed 6 bases at V and 6 bases at J, leaving 10 bases unmatched. The CDR3 runs 15 residues. The CDR3: CASRRGQGIGNEQFF. CDR3 in DNA: TGTGCCAGCAGGCGAGGACAGGGTATTGGCAATGAGCAGTTCTTC.

This clonotype was recorded at least ten times. The genes are TRBV27 and TRBJ1-2; 8 bases are shared with TRBD1. The length of the CDR3 is 15 residues. Germline trimming cut 0 bases from V and 4 bases from J; bases unmatched to any gene: 4. Looked up from germline, CDR1 is MNHEY and CDR2 is SMNVEV (reference sequence). The CDR3 nucleotides read TGTGCCAGCAGTTTATCGACAGGGGAGTCCTATGGCTACACCTTC. This codes for CASSLSTGESYGYTF.

This clonotype turned up a few times. The rearrangement uses TRBV11-3 and TRBJ2-7; 9 nucleotides agree with TRBD1. CDR3 length: 15 amino acids. Unmatched junction bases numbered 1, after V lost 0 bases and J lost 1 base. In germline, CDR1 is SGHNT, CDR2 YENEEA. As DNA, the CDR3 is TGTGCCAGCAGCTTAGACGGGACAGGGTCCTACGAGCAGTACTTC. Translated, it gives CASSLDGTGSYEQYF.

This clonotype was recorded at least ten times. The genes are TRBV7-9 and TRBJ1-1, with D possibly TRBD1 on 6 matching bases. Trimming removed 5 bases from V and 1 base from J, with 8 bases in between. CDR3 length equals 13 residues. Germline V gene sequence: CDR1 SEHNR, CDR2 FQNEAQ (reference sequence). The CDR3 DNA follows: TGTGCCAGCAGCAGGACAGAGAACACTGAAGCTTTCTTT. Its translation: CASSRTENTEAFF.

This clonotype was seen ten or more times. The chain combines TRBV27 with TRBJ2-7; perhaps TRBD2 as D (6 bases). The CDR3 contains 15 residues. In germline, CDR1 is MNHEY, CDR2 SMNVEV (reference sequence). The ends were cut back, 6 bases at V and 0 bases at J, with 15 bases in the middle. CDR3 coding DNA: TGTGCCAGCAGGGCCAAGGGACTGAGCTCCTACGAGCAGTACGTC. This sequence encodes CASRAKGLSSYEQYV.

The chain carries TRBV3-1 and TRBJ1-4; possibly TRBD1 for D (5 bases). V was pared by 3 bases and J by 0 bases, with 11 bases between. CDR3 length: 16 residues. The germline V gene has CDR1 LGHDT and CDR2 YNNKEL (reference sequence). CDR3 nucleotide sequence: TGTGCCAGCAGCCAGGTCGGGGCAGCAACTAATGAAAAACTGTTTTTT. This sequence encodes CASSQVGAATNEKLFF.

This clonotype was recorded at least ten times. The J gene is TRBJ2-1, the V gene TRBV9; tentatively, D is TRBD1 or TRBD2 (7 bases each). CDR1 and CDR2 from the germline V gene are SGDLS and YYNGEE. The CDR3 runs 16 residues. V lost 0 bases and J 3 bases, leaving 13 bases between the germline ends. In DNA form, the CDR3 reads TGTGCCAGCAGCGTAGGGGAGGGGGCGAACTACAATGAGCAGTTCTTC. Translation: CASSVGEGANYNEQFF. The whole variable domain, remainder taken from reference TRBV9 and TRBJ2-1, is DSGVTQTPKHLITATGQRVTLRCSPRSGDLSVYWYQQSLDQGLQFLIQYYNGEERAKGNILERFSAQQFPDLHSELNLSSLELGDSALYFCASSVGEGANYNEQFFGPGTRLTVL.

This clonotype occurred a few times. This rearrangement joins TRBV5-6 to TRBJ1-5; no clear D. V was clipped by 0 bases and J by 6 bases, with 13 bases between them. This CDR3 is 15 amino acids long. The V gene's germline CDR1 is SGHDT and CDR2 YYEEEE. Here the CDR3 DNA reads TGTGCCAGCAGCTTGGCGACGACGGCAGTTCAGCCCCAGCATTTT. It encodes CASSLATTAVQPQHF.

The table lists this clonotype with many counts. The V and J genes are TRBV15 and TRBJ2-2, with D unclear. This CDR3 region has 16 residues. CDR1 and CDR2 from the germline V gene are LNHNV and YYDKDF (reference sequence). The V and J ends lost 1 base and 3 bases respectively, with 12 bases between them. The CDR3 nucleotides are TGTGCCACCAGCAGAGGATCCGTTCAGTACACCGGGGAGCTGTTTTTT. It encodes CATSRGSVQYTGELFF. Based on the CDR3 plus reference TRBV15 and TRBJ2-2, the full variable domain is DAMVIQNPRYQVTQFGKPVTLSCSQTLNHNVMYWYQQKSSQAPKLLFHYYDKDFNNEADTPDNFQSRRPNTSFCFLDIRSPGLGDTAMYLCATSRGSVQYTGELFFGEGSRLTVL.

Comments on this clonotype: Possible read error: a much larger clone is one base away. The chain couples TRBV3-1 to TRBJ1-1, with D possibly matching TRBD1 (6 bases). CDR1 is LGHDT and CDR2 is YNNKEL in the germline V gene (reference sequence). The CDR3 spans 13 residues. The CDR3 reads CACSQEGGTEAFF. The DNA for the CDR3 is TGTGCCTGCAGCCAAGAGGGGGGGACTGAAGCTTTCTTT.

Here the CDR3 DNA reads TGTGCCAGCATCCAGGATGCGGGCGCCTACGAGCAGTACTTC. This encodes CASIQDAGAYEQYF. The chain combines TRBV7-2 with TRBJ2-7; TRBD2 might be the D (5 bases). V was clipped by 7 bases and J by 2 bases, with 15 bases between them. Germline V CDR1 and CDR2: SGHTA, FQGNSA. This CDR3 spans 14 amino acids.

This sequence joins TRBV7-2 and TRBJ2-7; 9 nucleotides line up with TRBD1. The junction had 6 bases not matched to a gene; V was cut back by 5 bases and J by 4 bases. Germline-derived CDR1 and CDR2 are SGHTA and FQGNSA. The CDR3 consists of 14 residues. The CDR3 bases are TGTGCCAGCAGCCCCAAGGACAGGGGATACGAGCAGTACTTC. Its translation is CASSPKDRGYEQYF.

This clonotype was seen at least ten times. The chain joins TRBV4-1 to TRBJ2-3, with D tentatively TRBD2 (6 bases). The V and J ends lost 2 bases and 1 base respectively, with 10 bases between them. The CDR3 runs 15 residues. Germline CDR1 reads MGHRA; CDR2 reads YSYEKL. DNA for the CDR3: TGCGCCAGCAGCCAATTCGGCGGGGGCACAGATACGCAGTATTTT. Protein product: CASSQFGGGTDTQYF.

This clonotype was detected many times. The chain carries TRBV6-5 and TRBJ1-2, with 8 bases matching TRBD1. This CDR3 comprises 13 residues. Germline CDR1 is MNHEY and CDR2 is SVGAGI. V gave up 4 bases and J gave up 4 bases; unmatched junction bases: 2. CDR3 sequence (DNA): TGTGCCAGCAGTTCCCAGGGGGCCTATGGCTACACCTTC. Translation gives CASSSQGAYGYTF.

Ten or more counts support this clonotype. V usage is TRBV4-3 and J usage is TRBJ1-1; the D gene is possibly TRBD1 (6 bases). Deletions cut 6 bases from V and 5 bases from J, with 16 bases between. The germline gives CDR1 LGHNA, CDR2 YSLEER. The CDR3 runs 14 residues. The CDR3 loop reads CASRTGRGRTEAFF. CDR3 nucleotide sequence: TGCGCCAGCAGAACGGGGAGGGGGAGGACTGAAGCTTTCTTT.

A few counts support this clonotype. V and J are TRBV9 and TRBJ2-1; TRBD1 matches at 8 bases. The J segment lost 11 bases and the V segment lost 4 bases, leaving 14 bases of the junction unmatched. Germline lookup yields CDR1 SGDLS and CDR2 YYNGEE. This CDR3 is 15 amino acids long. The CDR3 coding sequence is TGTGCCAGCAGCTTGGACAGGGCTTGGACCCACCAGCAGTTCTTC. Amino acid sequence: CASSLDRAWTHQQFF.

The chain combines TRBV6-5 with TRBJ2-7, with D hard to call. V was cut by 2 bases and J by 2 bases, with 13 bases left in between. Germline loops: CDR1 MNHEY, CDR2 SVGAGI. This CDR3 has 15 residues. CDR3 sequence (DNA): TGTGCCAGCAGTTACAGTAGGGCGGAAACCTACGAGCAGTACGTC. Its protein product is CASSYSRAETYEQYV.